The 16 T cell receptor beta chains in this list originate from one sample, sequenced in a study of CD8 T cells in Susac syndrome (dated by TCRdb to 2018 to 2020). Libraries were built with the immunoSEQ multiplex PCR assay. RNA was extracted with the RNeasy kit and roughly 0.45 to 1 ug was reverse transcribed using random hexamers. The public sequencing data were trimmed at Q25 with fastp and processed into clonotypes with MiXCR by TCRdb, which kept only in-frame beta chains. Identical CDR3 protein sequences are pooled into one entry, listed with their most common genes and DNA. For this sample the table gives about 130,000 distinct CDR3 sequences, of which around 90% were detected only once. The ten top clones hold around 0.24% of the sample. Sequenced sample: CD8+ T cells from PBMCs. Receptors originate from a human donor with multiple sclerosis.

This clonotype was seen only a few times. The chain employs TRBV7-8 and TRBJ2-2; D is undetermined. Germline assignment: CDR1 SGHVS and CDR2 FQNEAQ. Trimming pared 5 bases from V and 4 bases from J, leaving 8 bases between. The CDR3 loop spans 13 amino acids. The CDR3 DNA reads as TGTGCCAGCAGCCTTTACGGCACCGGGGAGCTGTTTTTT. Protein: CASSLYGTGELFF.

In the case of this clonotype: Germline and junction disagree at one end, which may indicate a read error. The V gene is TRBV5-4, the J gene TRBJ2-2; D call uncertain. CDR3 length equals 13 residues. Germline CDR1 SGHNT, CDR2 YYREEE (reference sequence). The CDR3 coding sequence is TGTGCCAGCAGTTTGGGTGGTACCGGGGAGCTGTTTTTT. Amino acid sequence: CASSLGGTGELFF.

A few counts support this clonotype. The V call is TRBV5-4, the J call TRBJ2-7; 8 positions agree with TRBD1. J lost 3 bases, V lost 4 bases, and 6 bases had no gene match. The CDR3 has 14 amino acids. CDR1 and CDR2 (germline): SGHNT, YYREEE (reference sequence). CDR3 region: CASSPGQGNYEQYF. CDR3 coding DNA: TGTGCCAGCAGCCCTGGACAGGGTAACTACGAGCAGTACTTC.

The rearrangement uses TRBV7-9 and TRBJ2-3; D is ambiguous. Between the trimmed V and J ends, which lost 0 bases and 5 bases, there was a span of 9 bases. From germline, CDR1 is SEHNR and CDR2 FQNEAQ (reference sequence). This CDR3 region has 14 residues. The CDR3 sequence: CASSLAVALDTQYF. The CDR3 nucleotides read TGTGCCAGCAGCTTAGCGGTAGCCCTAGATACGCAGTATTTT.

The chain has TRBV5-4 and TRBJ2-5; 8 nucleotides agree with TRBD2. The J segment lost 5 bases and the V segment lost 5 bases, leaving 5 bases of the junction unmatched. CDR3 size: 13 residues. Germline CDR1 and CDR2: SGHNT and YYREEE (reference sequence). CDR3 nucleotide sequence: TGTGCCAGCAGTTTAGCGGGAAGGGAGACCCAGTACTTC. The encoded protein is CASSLAGRETQYF. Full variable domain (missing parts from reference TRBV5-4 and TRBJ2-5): ETGVTQSPTHLIKTRGQQVTLRCSSQSGHNTVSWYQQALGQGPQFIFQYYREEENGRGNFPPRFSGLQFPNYSSELNVNALELDDSALYLCASSLAGRETQYFGPGTRLLVL.

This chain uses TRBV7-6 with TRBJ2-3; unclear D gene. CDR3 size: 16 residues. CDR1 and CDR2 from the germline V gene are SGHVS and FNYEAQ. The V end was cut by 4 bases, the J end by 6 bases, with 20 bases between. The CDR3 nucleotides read TGTGCCAGCAGCTCGAATCCCCGGTCCTCAAGGGATACGCAGTATTTT. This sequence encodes CASSSNPRSSRDTQYF. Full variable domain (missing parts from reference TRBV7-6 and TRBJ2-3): GAGVSQSPRYKVTKRGQDVALRCDPISGHVSLYWYRQALGQGPEFLTYFNYEAQQDKSGLPNDRFSAERPEGSISTLTIQRTEQRDSAMYRCASSSNPRSSRDTQYFGPGTRLTVL.

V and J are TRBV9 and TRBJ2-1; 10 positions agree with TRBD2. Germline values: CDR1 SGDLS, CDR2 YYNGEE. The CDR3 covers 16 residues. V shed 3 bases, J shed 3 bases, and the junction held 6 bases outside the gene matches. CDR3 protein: CASSGQGLARYNEQFF. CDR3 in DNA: TGTGCCAGCAGCGGCCAGGGACTAGCGCGCTACAATGAGCAGTTCTTC.

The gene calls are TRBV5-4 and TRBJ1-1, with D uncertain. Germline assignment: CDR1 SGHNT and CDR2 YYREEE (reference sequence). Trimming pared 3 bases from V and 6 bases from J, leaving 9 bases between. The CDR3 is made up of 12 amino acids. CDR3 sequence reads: CASSSDGSEAFF. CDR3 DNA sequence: TGTGCCAGCAGCTCCGACGGTTCTGAAGCTTTCTTT.

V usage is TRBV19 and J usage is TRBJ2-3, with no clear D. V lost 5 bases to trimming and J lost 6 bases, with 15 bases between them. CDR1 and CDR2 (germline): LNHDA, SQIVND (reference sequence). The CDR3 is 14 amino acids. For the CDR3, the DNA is TGTGCCAGTAGTTCCCGGGTATCGGTCGATACGCAGTATTTT. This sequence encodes CASSSRVSVDTQYF. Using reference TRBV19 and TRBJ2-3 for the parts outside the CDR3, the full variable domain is DGGITQSPKYLFRKEGQNVTLSCEQNLNHDAMYWYRQDPGQGLRLIYYSQIVNDFQKGDIAEGYSVSREKKESFPLTVTSAQKNPTAFYLCASSSRVSVDTQYFGPGTRLTVL.

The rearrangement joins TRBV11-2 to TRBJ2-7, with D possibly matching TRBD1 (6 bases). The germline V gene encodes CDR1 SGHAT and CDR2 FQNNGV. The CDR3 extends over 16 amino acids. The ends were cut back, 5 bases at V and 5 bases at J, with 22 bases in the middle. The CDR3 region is CASSQFNRDISNEQYF. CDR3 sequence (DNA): TGTGCCAGCAGCCAATTTAATCGGGACATTTCGAACGAGCAGTACTTC. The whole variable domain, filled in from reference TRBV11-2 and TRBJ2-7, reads EAGVAQSPRYKIIEKRQSVAFWCNPISGHATLYWYQQILGQGPKLLIQFQNNGVVDDSQLPKDRFSAERLKGVDSTLKIQPAKLEDSAVYLCASSQFNRDISNEQYFGPGTRLTVT.

The CDR3 coding sequence is TGTGCCAGCAGCGTAGCTATGCGGGAGAACCATGAGCAGTTCTTC. It translates to CASSVAMRENHEQFF. The chain uses TRBV9 and TRBJ2-1; 7 bases line up with TRBD2. CDR1 and CDR2 from the germline V gene are SGDLS and YYNGEE. The length of the CDR3 is 15 residues. The V and J ends lost 0 bases and 8 bases, in that order; junction bases with no gene match: 8.

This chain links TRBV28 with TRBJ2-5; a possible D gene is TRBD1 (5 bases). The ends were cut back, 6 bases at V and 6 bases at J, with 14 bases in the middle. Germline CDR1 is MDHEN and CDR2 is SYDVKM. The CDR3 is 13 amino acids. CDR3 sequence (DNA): TGTGCCAGCAGCTACGCCCCAGGGAAGACCCAGTACTTC. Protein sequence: CASSYAPGKTQYF.

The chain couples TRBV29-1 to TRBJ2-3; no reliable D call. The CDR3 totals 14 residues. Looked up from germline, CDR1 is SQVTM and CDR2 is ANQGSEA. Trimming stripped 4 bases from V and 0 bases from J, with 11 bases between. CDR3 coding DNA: TGCAGCGTTGTTCCGGTTTATAGCACAGATACGCAGTATTTT. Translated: CSVVPVYSTDTQYF.

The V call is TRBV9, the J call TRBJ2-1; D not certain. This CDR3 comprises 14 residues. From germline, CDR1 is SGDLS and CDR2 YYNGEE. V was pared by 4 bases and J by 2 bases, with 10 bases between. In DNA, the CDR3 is TGTGCCAGCAGCTTGAAGGGAACCTACAATGAGCAGTTCTTC. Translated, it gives CASSLKGTYNEQFF.

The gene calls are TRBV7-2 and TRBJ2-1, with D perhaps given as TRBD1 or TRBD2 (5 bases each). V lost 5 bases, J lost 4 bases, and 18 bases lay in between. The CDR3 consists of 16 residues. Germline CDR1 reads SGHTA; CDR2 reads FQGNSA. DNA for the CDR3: TGTGCCAGCAGCCCGCTGAGTGGGGGAGTATACAATGAGCAGTTCTTC. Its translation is CASSPLSGGVYNEQFF.

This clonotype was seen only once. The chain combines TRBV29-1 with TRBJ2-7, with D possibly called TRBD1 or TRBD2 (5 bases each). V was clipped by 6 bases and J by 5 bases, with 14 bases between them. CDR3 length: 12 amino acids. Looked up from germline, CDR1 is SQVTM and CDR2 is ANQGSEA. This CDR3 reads CSVVGWGNEQYF. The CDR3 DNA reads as TGCAGCGTCGTCGGGTGGGGGAACGAGCAGTACTTC.